The T cell receptor (beta chain) under discussion was sequenced for a study of blood T cell repertoires in COVID-19. Sequencing was performed with immunoSEQ multiplex PCR; in TCRdb, only in-frame clones are kept and a portion is missing. Here the sample spans over 200,000 clones, just under 90% being singletons. This CDR3 contains 17 residues. With 4 bases removed from V and 6 bases from J, the gap between germline ends came to 25 bases. Germline assignment: CDR1 MNHEY and CDR2 SMNVEV (reference sequence). This TCR came from a man in his sixties who had recovered from COVID-19. The chain combines TRBV27 with TRBJ2-7, with D perhaps TRBD1 (6 bases). The specimen was peripheral blood. CDR3: CASSYEDSHRTFREQYF. CDR3 sequence (DNA): TGTGCCAGCAGTTATGAGGACAGTCATAGGACGTTTCGCGAGCAGTACTTC.